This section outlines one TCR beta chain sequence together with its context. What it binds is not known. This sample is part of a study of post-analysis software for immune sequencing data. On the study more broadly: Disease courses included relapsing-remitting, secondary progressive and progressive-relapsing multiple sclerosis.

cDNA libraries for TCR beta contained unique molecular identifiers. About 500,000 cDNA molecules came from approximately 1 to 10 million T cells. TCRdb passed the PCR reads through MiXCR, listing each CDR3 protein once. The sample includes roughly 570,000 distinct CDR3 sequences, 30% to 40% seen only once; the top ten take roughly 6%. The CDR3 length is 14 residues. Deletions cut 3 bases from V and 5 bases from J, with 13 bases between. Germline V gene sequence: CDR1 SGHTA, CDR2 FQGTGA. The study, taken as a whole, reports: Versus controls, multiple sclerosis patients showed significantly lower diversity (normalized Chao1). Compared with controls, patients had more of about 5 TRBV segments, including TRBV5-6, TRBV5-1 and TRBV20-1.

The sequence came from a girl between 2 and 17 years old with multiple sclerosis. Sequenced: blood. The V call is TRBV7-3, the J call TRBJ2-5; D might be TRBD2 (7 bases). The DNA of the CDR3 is TGTGCCAGCAGCTTGGGGGGGCCGCGGGAGACCCAGTACTTC. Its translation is CASSLGGPRETQYF. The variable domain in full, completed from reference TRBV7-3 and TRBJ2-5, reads GAGVSQTPSNKVTEKGKYVELRCDPISGHTALYWYRQSLGQGPEFLIYFQGTGAADDSGLPNDRFFAVRPEGSVSTLKIQRTERGDSAVYLCASSLGGPRETQYFGPGTRLLVL.